The rows below give T cell receptor beta chains drawn from one sample of a study of OX40 agonist ivuxolimab in advanced cancers. Data came from immunoSEQ multiplex PCR; TCRdb stores just in-frame clones and leaves some out. The sample shows some 58,000 clones, around 88% of them seen only once. Specimen: CD4+ or CD8+ T cells sorted from blood, collected in a trial of the OX40 agonist ivuxolimab. Source of these receptors: an adult with an advanced solid tumor such as melanoma, head and neck, liver or kidney cancer. Each CDR3 is given without its conserved first and last residue. The order of the fields is CDR3 protein, V gene, J gene.

cdr3_aa: ASSLVGFSSDYEQY; v_call: TRBV7-2; j_call: TRBJ2-7
cdr3_aa: ASTRTSGASGEQF; v_call: TRBV27; j_call: TRBJ2-1
cdr3_aa: ASSKERSYEQY; v_call: TRBV21-1; j_call: TRBJ2-7
cdr3_aa: ASSKVRARRGLVYEQY; v_call: TRBV21-1; j_call: TRBJ2-7
cdr3_aa: SVVGQGAGRNEQY; v_call: TRBV29-1; j_call: TRBJ2-7
cdr3_aa: ASSEESGGGREETQY; v_call: TRBV6-1; j_call: TRBJ2-5
cdr3_aa: ASSLVQGFDEQY; v_call: TRBV7-6; j_call: TRBJ2-7
cdr3_aa: ASSGDFKAGQY; v_call: TRBV5-1; j_call: TRBJ2-7
cdr3_aa: ASSPQTGRAYEQY; v_call: TRBV18; j_call: TRBJ2-7
cdr3_aa: ASSYLQGAKTEAF; v_call: TRBV6-5; j_call: TRBJ1-1
cdr3_aa: ASSSVGGSEQY; v_call: TRBV11-3; j_call: TRBJ2-7
cdr3_aa: ASSTIPAYEQF; v_call: TRBV7-3; j_call: TRBJ2-1
cdr3_aa: ASRPGNLAVMGYEQY; v_call: TRBV27; j_call: TRBJ2-7
cdr3_aa: AWSRLAGVETQY; v_call: TRBV30; j_call: TRBJ2-5
cdr3_aa: ASTPRSTGEGEQY; v_call: TRBV2; j_call: TRBJ2-7
cdr3_aa: ASSLGQGHQPQH; v_call: TRBV28; j_call: TRBJ1-5
cdr3_aa: ASSLAGNGNQPQH; v_call: TRBV7-4; j_call: TRBJ1-5
cdr3_aa: AGLRTGRNYGYT; v_call: TRBV7-9; j_call: TRBJ1-2
cdr3_aa: ASSEWYREDGYT; v_call: TRBV2; j_call: TRBJ1-2
cdr3_aa: ASRGQNTEAF; v_call: TRBV4-1; j_call: TRBJ1-1
cdr3_aa: ASSLSEQQETQY; v_call: TRBV4-1; j_call: TRBJ2-5
cdr3_aa: ASSDGGQGAGELF; v_call: TRBV6-4; j_call: TRBJ2-2
cdr3_aa: ASSSPGGAGAYEQY; v_call: TRBV6-5; j_call: TRBJ2-7
cdr3_aa: ASREGRGGLFNPSDTQY; v_call: TRBV10-2; j_call: TRBJ2-3
cdr3_aa: ASSLITEAF; v_call: TRBV7-9; j_call: TRBJ1-1
cdr3_aa: ASIKSGQGNEKLF; v_call: TRBV5-6; j_call: TRBJ1-4
cdr3_aa: SVEDRQGNEQF; v_call: TRBV29-1; j_call: TRBJ2-1
cdr3_aa: ASSAASGPTDTQY; v_call: TRBV5-5; j_call: TRBJ2-3
cdr3_aa: ASSLRVGQETQY; v_call: TRBV7-8; j_call: TRBJ2-5
cdr3_aa: AWSGLVWEKLF; v_call: TRBV30; j_call: TRBJ1-4
cdr3_aa: ATSFRTRPWETQY; v_call: TRBV15; j_call: TRBJ2-5